The 12 T cell receptor beta chains below all came from one sample that was sequenced in a study of T cell repertoires in aging, cancer and after chemotherapy. Rearranged V-D-J TRB sequences were amplified with a mixed TRB-A/B primer pool. TCRdb analysed the multiplex PCR reads with MiXCR anew, one entry per CDR3 protein. Of approximately 13,000 distinct CDR3 sequences listed, around a quarter are singletons. TCR beta rearrangements were amplified from peripheral blood genomic DNA. The specimen was blood. These receptors were collected from a human donor in good health.

The sample holds a few counts of this clonotype. This chain uses TRBV12-3 or TRBV12-4 with TRBJ2-1; TRBD1 or TRBD2 may be the D gene (6 bases each). The CDR3 sequence is 16 residues long. The V gene lost 1 base and the J gene lost 8 bases, with 18 bases spanning the gap. This CDR3 reads CASSLVGGGGRDEQFF. The CDR3 DNA is TGTGCCAGCAGTTTAGTAGGGGGAGGAGGTCGCGATGAGCAGTTCTTC.

This clonotype was seen only a few times. This chain links TRBV19 with TRBJ1-5; D unclear. CDR3 size: 15 residues. Trimming pared 5 bases from V and 4 bases from J, leaving 15 bases between. Germline assignment: CDR1 LNHDA and CDR2 SQIVND (reference sequence). The CDR3 coding sequence is TGTGCCAGTAGTCCCCAGAAGACGGGGAATCAGCCCCAGCATTTT. Translated: CASSPQKTGNQPQHF. The whole variable domain, filled in from reference TRBV19 and TRBJ1-5, reads DGGITQSPKYLFRKEGQNVTLSCEQNLNHDAMYWYRQDPGQGLRLIYYSQIVNDFQKGDIAEGYSVSREKKESFPLTVTSAQKNPTAFYLCASSPQKTGNQPQHFGDGTRLSIL.

In this sample, this clonotype is medium-sized. This chain connects TRBV6-6 to TRBJ2-1; D gene uncertain. The CDR3 is 12 amino acids. Germline V gene data show CDR1 as MNHNY and CDR2 as SVGAGI (reference sequence). Trimming pared 0 bases from V and 7 bases from J, leaving 4 bases between. The CDR3 protein is CASSYSGNEQFF. DNA for the CDR3: TGTGCCAGCAGTTACTCAGGGAATGAGCAGTTCTTC.

J is TRBJ2-4 and V is TRBV6-5; D is uncertain. The CDR3 length is 10 residues. Germline-derived CDR1 and CDR2 are MNHEY and SVGAGI. Trimming removed 8 bases from V and 3 bases from J, with 2 bases in between. The CDR3 reads CASVKNIQYF. The CDR3 DNA reads as TGTGCCAGCGTCAAAAACATTCAGTACTTC.

The chain recombines TRBV5-1 with TRBJ2-3; TRBD2 agrees at 15 bases. V lost 6 bases and J lost 6; bases outside the gene matches: 23. This CDR3 has 21 residues. Germline V gene sequence: CDR1 SGHRS, CDR2 YFSETQ. CDR3 protein: CASKLQRTSGGAVPLGDTQYF. CDR3 DNA sequence: TGCGCCAGCAAACTCCAACGGACTAGCGGGGGGGCTGTCCCTTTGGGGGATACGCAGTATTTT.

This clonotype was seen a handful of times. The J gene is TRBJ2-1, the V gene TRBV10-1; D is unresolved. CDR3 length: 13 residues. Germline CDR1 and CDR2: WNHNN and SYGVQD (reference sequence). Trimming stripped 8 bases from V and 7 bases from J, with 15 bases between. In DNA form, the CDR3 reads TGCGCCAGCGGAGAGACGTTTGGGAATGAGCAGTTCTTC. Amino acid sequence: CASGETFGNEQFF.

In its sample, this clonotype ranks as medium-sized. The rearrangement uses TRBV5-5 and TRBJ1-2; a weak D match, TRBD1 (5 bases). Germline CDR1 is SGHKS and CDR2 is YYEKEE (reference sequence). The CDR3 covers 16 residues. V lost 0 bases to trimming and J lost 4 bases, with 16 bases between them. The CDR3 DNA is TGTGCCAGCAGCTTGGTAGACAGTCTTTACGCCTATGGCTACACCTTC. It specifies CASSLVDSLYAYGYTF.

The gene calls are TRBV20-1 and TRBJ2-1; 11 nucleotides align to TRBD2. The CDR3 runs 17 residues. Unmatched junction bases numbered 8, after V lost 1 base and J lost 3 bases. Per the germline V gene, CDR1 is DFQATT and CDR2 is SNEGSKA (reference sequence). In DNA, the CDR3 is TGCAGTGCTAGAGGCTTTAGCGGGGGGGTGAACTACAATGAGCAGTTCTTC. Its protein is CSARGFSGGVNYNEQFF.

As for this clonotype: At one end the junction does not follow the germline gene, possibly because of a read error. The chain employs TRBV4-3 and TRBJ1-1; D not certain. The CDR3 is made up of 14 amino acids. Per the germline V gene, CDR1 is LGHNA and CDR2 is YSLEER. CDR3 DNA sequence: TGTGCCAGCAGCCAAGAAGAACGGCGCTCGCTAGCTTTCTTT. Encoded protein: CASSQEERRSLAFF.

This clonotype was seen only once. This chain joins TRBV28 and TRBJ2-7; tentatively, D is TRBD1 or TRBD2 (5 bases each). CDR1 is MDHEN, CDR2 SYDVKM, per germline. The CDR3 is made up of 15 amino acids. V lost 5 bases to trimming and J lost 4 bases, with 18 bases between them. CDR3 in amino acids: CASSPRDQFLYEQYV. CDR3 DNA: TGTGCCAGCAGTCCTAGGGACCAATTCTTATACGAGCAGTACGTC.

This clonotype is labeled as medium-sized (0.01 to 0.1%). The chain carries TRBV7-6 and TRBJ2-7; perhaps TRBD1 as D (6 bases). The V end was cut by 3 bases, the J end by 5 bases, with 11 bases between. There are 13 residues in the CDR3. Per the germline V gene, CDR1 is SGHVS and CDR2 is FNYEAQ. CDR3 protein: CASSLVAGDEQYF. The CDR3 nucleotides read TGTGCCAGCAGCTTGGTGGCAGGGGACGAGCAGTACTTC.

As to this clonotype: The junction differs from germline at one of its ends, possibly a read error. The chain recombines TRBV6-5 with TRBJ1-2; D perhaps matches TRBD1 (6 bases). The CDR3 covers 13 residues. Germline CDR1 MNHEY, CDR2 SVGAGI. CDR3 in DNA: TGTGCCACCAGTGAGAAACAGGGTCGGGGCTACACCTTC. Translated, it gives CATSEKQGRGYTF.